This T cell receptor (beta chain) was captured in a study of human T cells and chemical hapten exposure. Time point here: pre-sensitization, week 0. This sample's treatment: therapeutic diphenylcyclopropenone sensitization with weekly scalp DPC. Each CDR3 protein is one row after TCRdb ran MiXCR on the RACE reads. Here the sample spans some 360,000 distinct CDR3 sequences, roughly 5.3% being singletons. This clonotype was seen at least ten times. This CDR3 comprises 17 residues. The trim removed 1 base at V and 5 bases at J, leaving 5 bases unmatched. Germline assignment: CDR1 SGHTA and CDR2 FQGNSA. The chain joins TRBV7-2 to TRBJ2-3; 14 bases are shared with TRBD2. The origin of this receptor is a woman aged 45-65 years with alopecia areata. Some clones in this sample may be carry-over from other donors' samples. The sequencing used whole blood, collected in connection with sensitization to the hapten diphenylcyclopropenone (DPC). CDR3 bases: TGTGCCAGCAGCTTAGTCGGACTAGCGGGAGGAAGAGATACGCAGTATTTT. Translation gives CASSLVGLAGGRDTQYF.